The clone carrying this T cell receptor (beta chain) appeared a few times. Source study methods: Counts of nucleated cells, estimated from reference gene primer amplification, were obtained. Clones were sequenced by immunoSEQ multiplex PCR, and TCRdb holds only the in-frame ones, with some missing. The D gene and trimming were derived from the DNA, and the V and J assignments and clone size from that table. The table has 150,000 to 200,000 clones, about 82% seen once. This entry comes from a study of blood T cell repertoires in COVID-19. Study at large: COVID-19 samples from acute and convalescent phases originated in the United States, Italy and Spain. PBMCs, B-cell-depleted T cells, or T cells provided the cDNA or gDNA that made up the material.

Deletions cut 8 bases from V and 4 bases from J, with 9 bases between. Germline assignment: CDR1 MNHEY and CDR2 SVGAGI. This CDR3 comprises 11 residues. The receptor was isolated from a woman aged 25 to 45 with acute or convalescent COVID-19. The V call is TRBV6-5, the J call TRBJ2-7; D ambiguous. Sequencing was performed on peripheral blood. CDR3 sequence: CASATRYEQYF. CDR3 nucleotide sequence: TGTGCCAGCGCTACCAGGTACGAGCAGTACTTC.